Following are 27 T cell receptor beta chains from one sample sequenced in a study of a mutant IDH1 vaccine in newly diagnosed glioma. Their recognized antigens are unknown. Time point meaning: week 47, end of study. The vaccine gave 300 ug of a 20-mer mutant IDH1 peptide subcutaneously per dose. Clones were read by immunoSEQ multiplex PCR, and TCRdb kept only the in-frame ones, dropping some. Altogether just over 60,000 clones are present, under 85% being singletons, with the ten largest covering around 4%. The material sequenced was PBMCs, taken from a glioma patient whose treatment included an IDH1 peptide vaccine. These receptors were collected from a man aged 25 to 45 with glioma.

The chain recombines TRBV29-1 with TRBJ2-3; tentative D call: TRBD1 (6 bases). V dropped 4 bases and J dropped 2 bases, with 16 bases sitting between them. The germline V gene has CDR1 SQVTM and CDR2 ANQGSEA. The CDR3 has 15 amino acids. CDR3: CSVGRTVLVTDTQYF. CDR3 bases: TGCAGCGTTGGTAGGACAGTTCTTGTCACAGATACGCAGTATTTT.

V is TRBV5-6 and J is TRBJ1-3, with D unresolved. CDR1 and CDR2 from the germline V gene are SGHDT and YYEEEE. This CDR3 is 13 amino acids long. Trimming took off 7 bases at V and 0 bases at J, with 8 bases between the two ends. CDR3 bases: TGTGCCAGCCGACGAGCCTCTGGAAACACCATATATTTT. Encoded protein: CASRRASGNTIYF.

The chain recombines TRBV4-2 with TRBJ1-4; perhaps TRBD1 as D (6 bases). With 5 bases removed from V and 1 base from J, the gap between germline ends came to 17 bases. CDR1 LGHNA and CDR2 YNFKEQ come from the germline V gene. The CDR3 consists of 17 residues. In nucleotides, the CDR3 is TGTGCCAGCAGCTCAGCTTCCAGGGGTTTAACTAATGAAAAACTGTTTTTT. Amino acid sequence: CASSSASRGLTNEKLFF.

Here the CDR3 reads CASSLSRTSYEQYF. Written as DNA, the CDR3 is TGTGCCAGCAGCTTAAGCAGGACTTCCTACGAGCAGTACTTC. The gene calls are TRBV7-7 and TRBJ2-7; a possible D gene is TRBD2 (5 bases). The CDR3 runs 14 residues. With 2 bases removed from V and 1 base from J, the gap between germline ends came to 9 bases. CDR1 is SSHAT and CDR2 is FNYEAQ in the germline V gene (reference sequence).

To note about this clone: A read error may produce the germline difference seen at one junction end. V is TRBV7-9 and J is TRBJ1-2, with TRBD1 as a possible D gene (5 bases). This CDR3 has 14 amino acids. Germline values: CDR1 SEHNR, CDR2 FQNEAQ (reference sequence). The CDR3 sequence is CASSYRFQGEGWVF. The CDR3 region has the DNA TGTGCCAGCAGCTACCGATTCCAAGGGGAAGGGTGGGTCTTC.

This chain joins TRBV5-6 and TRBJ2-1, with 8 positions matching TRBD1. The CDR3 is made up of 15 amino acids. The junction had 9 bases not matched to a gene; V was cut back by 2 bases and J by 8 bases. Germline CDR1 SGHDT, CDR2 YYEEEE. For the CDR3, the DNA is TGTGCCAGCAGCTTTAGGGACAGGTTGAACGATGAGCAGTTCTTC. Encoded protein: CASSFRDRLNDEQFF.

The rearrangement uses TRBV27 and TRBJ2-5, with D unclear. Germline V CDR1 and CDR2: MNHEY, SMNVEV (reference sequence). Trimming stripped 0 bases from V and 2 bases from J, with 7 bases between. This CDR3 is built from 14 residues. The CDR3 coding sequence is TGTGCCAGCAGTTTATCGGCATTACAAGAGACCCAGTACTTC. This translates into CASSLSALQETQYF.

V and J are TRBV6-1 and TRBJ1-1; 8 nucleotides line up with TRBD1. Germline-derived CDR1 and CDR2 are MNHNS and SASEGT. The trim removed 3 bases at V and 0 bases at J, leaving 9 bases unmatched. This CDR3 is built from 17 residues. The CDR3 DNA follows: TGTGCCAGCAGTGAGGCCGGGACAGGCCTCATGAACACTGAAGCTTTCTTT. This gives the protein CASSEAGTGLMNTEAFF.

V usage is TRBV2 and J usage is TRBJ1-6; no clear D gene. Germline lookup yields CDR1 SNHLY and CDR2 FYNNEI. CDR3 size: 13 residues. Trimming took 10 bases from V and 10 from J, leaving 17 bases between them. CDR3 bases: TGTGCCACCGAACCGGGCGTAGGCTCACCCCTCCACTTT. This gives the protein CATEPGVGSPLHF.

This CDR3 is CATSRGAGSSNQPQHF. CDR3 nucleotide sequence: TGTGCCACCAGCAGAGGGGCAGGGAGTAGCAATCAGCCCCAGCATTTT. This chain connects TRBV15 to TRBJ1-5; weak D call: TRBD1 (5 bases). V was clipped by 1 base and J by 0 bases, with 10 bases between them. Germline assignment: CDR1 LNHNV and CDR2 YYDKDF (reference sequence). The CDR3 consists of 16 residues.

This clone was seen just once. The chain is built from TRBV19 and TRBJ2-1; tentatively, D is TRBD1 (6 bases). Trimming shortened V by 1 base and J by 10 bases, and 11 bases separated the two germline ends. Germline-derived CDR1 and CDR2 are LNHDA and SQIVND (reference sequence). The CDR3 sequence is 13 residues long. DNA of the CDR3: TGTGCCAGTAGTATAGTTGGGGGCTTCGAGCAGTTCTTC. Amino acids: CASSIVGGFEQFF.

This clone has only a few counts. This chain links TRBV9 with TRBJ1-1; D is unresolved. The V gene's germline CDR1 is SGDLS and CDR2 YYNGEE. The germline V and J ends were trimmed by 3 bases and 1 base, with 10 bases remaining between them. CDR3 length: 14 residues. The CDR3, as DNA: TGTGCCAGCAGCGCGGAGGTCACGAACACTGAAGCTTTCTTT. It encodes CASSAEVTNTEAFF.

This sequence joins TRBV5-1 and TRBJ2-3; the match to TRBD1 covers 7 bases. The CDR3 runs to 16 residues. Trimming cost V 0 bases and J 2 bases; bases outside gene matches: 6. Germline loops: CDR1 SGHRS, CDR2 YFSETQ. The CDR3 DNA reads TGCGCCAGCAGCTTGGCCCCGGGACAGAACACAGATACGCAGTATTTT. Protein product: CASSLAPGQNTDTQYF.

V usage is TRBV18 and J usage is TRBJ2-1; the match to TRBD2 covers 12 bases. Germline-derived CDR1 and CDR2 are KGHSH and LQKENI. CDR3 length: 15 amino acids. The trim removed 3 bases at V and 6 bases at J, leaving 3 bases unmatched. The CDR3 region is CASSPLAGGSNEQFF. DNA of the CDR3: TGTGCCAGCTCACCGCTAGCGGGGGGGAGCAATGAGCAGTTCTTC. Together with reference TRBV18 and TRBJ2-1, the CDR3 gives the full variable domain: NAGVMQNPRHLVRRRGQEARLRCSPMKGHSHVYWYRQLPEEGLKFMVYLQKENIIDESGMPKERFSAEFPKEGPSILRIQQVVRGDSAAYFCASSPLAGGSNEQFFGPGTRLTVL.

The V and J genes are TRBV11-3 and TRBJ1-3; 7 nucleotides agree with TRBD1. The CDR3 has 15 amino acids. Germline V gives CDR1 SGHNT, CDR2 YENEEA. The trim removed 3 bases at V and 0 bases at J, leaving 2 bases unmatched. In DNA, the CDR3 is TGTGCCAGCAGCTTGGACAGGAACTCTGGAAACACCATATATTTT. Translating it yields CASSLDRNSGNTIYF.

The J gene is TRBJ2-7, the V gene TRBV9; D may be TRBD1 or TRBD2 (6 bases each). Per the germline V gene, CDR1 is SGDLS and CDR2 is YYNGEE. The V end was cut by 0 bases, the J end by 4 bases, with 14 bases between. This CDR3 has 15 residues. The CDR3 bases are TGTGCCAGCAGCGTAGAAGGGGGGCTGCCTTACGAGCAGTACTTC. Residues: CASSVEGGLPYEQYF.

The rearrangement joins TRBV2 to TRBJ1-2; 7 bases fit TRBD1. CDR1 SNHLY and CDR2 FYNNEI come from the germline V gene. The CDR3 spans 17 residues. V dropped 2 bases and J dropped 0; count of bases not matched to a gene: 9. The chain's CDR3 is CASSETPFDRANYGYTF. The CDR3 nucleotides are TGTGCCAGCAGTGAAACACCGTTTGACAGGGCTAACTATGGCTACACCTTC.

The chain couples TRBV28 to TRBJ2-2, with D hard to call. V dropped 4 bases and J dropped 1 base, with 4 bases sitting between them. The CDR3 has 13 residues. Per the germline V gene, CDR1 is MDHEN and CDR2 is SYDVKM. CDR3 sequence: CASSWRNTGELFF. The CDR3 DNA sequence: TGTGCCAGCAGTTGGAGGAACACCGGGGAGCTGTTTTTT.

CDR3 in amino acids: CSANGDEQFF. The CDR3 DNA reads TGCAGTGCTAATGGCGATGAGCAGTTCTTC. The chain carries TRBV20-1 and TRBJ2-1; no clear D gene. The germline V gene encodes CDR1 DFQATT and CDR2 SNEGSKA (reference sequence). The V gene lost 4 bases and the J gene lost 8 bases, with 6 bases spanning the gap. The CDR3 covers 10 residues.

This chain joins TRBV5-1 and TRBJ2-7; D might be TRBD1 (6 bases). The CDR3 totals 13 residues. Trimming took 5 bases from V and 3 from J, leaving 12 bases between them. The V gene's germline CDR1 is SGHRS and CDR2 YFSETQ. CDR3 coding DNA: TGCGCCAGCAGTCCTGGGACAATCTACGAGCAGTACTTC. This encodes CASSPGTIYEQYF.

V usage is TRBV7-2 and J usage is TRBJ1-1; D not certain. CDR1 SGHTA and CDR2 FQGNSA come from the germline V gene. Trimming stripped 5 bases from V and 0 bases from J, with 16 bases between. The CDR3 is 16 amino acids. This CDR3 reads CASSRGSERMNTEAFF. CDR3 DNA sequence: TGTGCCAGCAGCCGGGGTTCTGAGAGGATGAACACTGAAGCTTTCTTT.

The chain is built from TRBV7-9 and TRBJ1-1; D is undetermined. Germline CDR1 is SEHNR and CDR2 is FQNEAQ (reference sequence). V was trimmed by 5 bases and J by 1 base, leaving 17 bases between them. This CDR3 comprises 16 residues. CDR3 loop: CASSGDHRASNTEAFF. The CDR3 DNA reads as TGTGCCAGCAGCGGAGACCACCGGGCTTCGAACACTGAAGCTTTCTTT.

The chain recombines TRBV9 with TRBJ2-1; D is perhaps TRBD2 (5 bases). Germline V gene sequence: CDR1 SGDLS, CDR2 YYNGEE. V shed 3 bases and J shed 2 bases, with 21 bases lying between them. This CDR3 is 18 amino acids long. CDR3 in DNA: TGTGCCAGCAGCGGGTTGCCCCTACTAGTTCCCACCTACAATGAGCAGTTCTTC. Encoded protein: CASSGLPLLVPTYNEQFF. The variable domain in full, with the rest retrieved from reference TRBV9 and TRBJ2-1, is DSGVTQTPKHLITATGQRVTLRCSPRSGDLSVYWYQQSLDQGLQFLIQYYNGEERAKGNILERFSAQQFPDLHSELNLSSLELGDSALYFCASSGLPLLVPTYNEQFFGPGTRLTVL.

This clone was seen once. The CDR3 DNA reads as TGTGCCAGCAGCTTATATCGGGGGGATGAGCAGTTCTTC. This encodes CASSLYRGDEQFF. The chain combines TRBV7-9 with TRBJ2-1; 7 bases map to TRBD2. In germline, CDR1 is SEHNR, CDR2 FQNEAQ (reference sequence). The CDR3 has 13 residues. Trimming at V came to 2 bases and at J to 8 bases, leaving 3 bases not matched to a gene.

The V gene is TRBV4-1, the J gene TRBJ2-3; 8 nucleotides line up with TRBD2. In germline, CDR1 is MGHRA, CDR2 YSYEKL. This CDR3 has 15 amino acids. Trimming removed 4 bases from V and 6 bases from J; junction bases left unmatched: 9. CDR3 nucleotide sequence: TGCGCCAGCAGCCTTCTAGCGGGTCTCGGGGATACGCAGTATTTT. As protein: CASSLLAGLGDTQYF.

The sample holds one count of this clone. The J gene is TRBJ2-6, the V gene TRBV15; D is ambiguous. The CDR3 consists of 16 residues. Germline CDR1 LNHNV, CDR2 YYDKDF (reference sequence). V was trimmed by 0 bases and J by 4 bases, leaving 10 bases between them. The CDR3 protein is CATSRDRSLGANVLTF. The CDR3 DNA reads as TGTGCCACCAGCAGAGATCGATCGTTGGGGGCCAACGTCCTGACTTTC.

The rearrangement links TRBV11-2 to TRBJ2-1; 11 positions match TRBD1. Germline CDR1 is SGHAT and CDR2 is FQNNGV. Trimming took 5 bases from V and 7 from J; bases not matched to a gene: 10. CDR3 length: 16 residues. DNA of the CDR3: TGTGCCAGCAGCGCAACTGGACAGGGGGCAACGAATGAGCAGTTCTTC. It encodes CASSATGQGATNEQFF.